This TCR beta chain derives from a study of cytomegalovirus exposure and HLA in healthy donors. Study-wide points: According to an earlier analysis, most TCR beta V segments yielded productive rearrangements about 87% or about 30% of the time. Most observed TCR sequences were rare, whereas some public TCRs were detected in many donors. A later analysis found that most CMV-associated TCR beta chains appeared HLA-restricted.

To note about this clone: Its antigen is still unknown.

Per germline, CDR1 SEHNR and CDR2 FQNEAQ (reference sequence). This CDR3 is 14 amino acids long. V was pared by 5 bases and J by 4 bases, with 14 bases between. PCR primers comprised 60 Vbeta and 13 Jbeta primers. Authors' methods: Among the unique TCR beta chains that a later analysis counted, about 84 million in all, some 10 million were shared. TCRdb keeps only in-frame clones here, not all; method: immunoSEQ multiplex PCR. V, J and clone size were drawn from that table, and D and trimming were deduced from the DNA. The listing records 150,000 or so clones. Sample: PBMCs. The TCR originated in a woman aged 55-70 years in good health and CMV-seronegative. This chain joins TRBV7-9 and TRBJ1-2, with unresolved D. This CDR3 reads CASSPPSGGYGYTF. CDR3 nucleotides: TGTGCCAGCAGCCCCCCGTCCGGCGGCTATGGCTACACCTTC.